A selection of T cell receptor beta chains follows, all from one sample in a study of spatial heterogeneity in lung cancer. TCRdb re-called the 5' RACE reads with MiXCR, one entry per CDR3 protein. The sample includes approximately 5,200 distinct CDR3 sequences, just under 3% of them seen just once. The material was normal lung tissue next to the tumor, obtained at surgery. Every receptor here comes from a male donor with early-stage non-small cell lung cancer. The CDR3 runs from the conserved cysteine through the conserved F or W. D genes are given only for firm matches. Rows may omit the clone size; those that give it use once, few, many or a size class.

clone size: many; D gene: -; J gene: TRBJ2-2; V gene: TRBV6-5; CDR3 length: 14; CDR3 protein: CASSVWQRSGELFF; CDR3 DNA: TGTGCCAGCAGTGTCTGGCAACGATCCGGGGAGCTGTTTTTT
clone size: medium-sized; D gene: TRBD1; J gene: TRBJ2-3; V gene: TRBV11-2; CDR3 length: 15; CDR3 protein: CASSLSGTGGSVSYF; CDR3 DNA: TGTGCCAGCAGCTTATCCGGGACAGGGGGCTCAGTTTCTTATTTT
clone size: many; D gene: TRBD1; J gene: TRBJ1-6; V gene: TRBV10-2; CDR3 length: 16; CDR3 protein: CASSLPRDSKNSPLHF; CDR3 DNA: TGCGCCAGCAGTCTCCCCCGGGACAGCAAAAATTCACCCCTCCACTTT
clone size: medium-sized; D gene: TRBD1; J gene: TRBJ2-6; V gene: TRBV10-3; CDR3 length: 17; CDR3 protein: CAISGSSTGVGANVLTF; CDR3 DNA: TGTGCCATCAGTGGAAGCTCAACAGGGGTTGGGGCCAACGTCCTGACTTTC
clone size: medium-sized; D gene: -; J gene: TRBJ2-6; V gene: TRBV15; CDR3 length: 17; CDR3 protein: CATSRARPASGANVLTF; CDR3 DNA: TGTGCCACCAGCAGAGCGAGACCGGCCTCTGGGGCCAACGTCCTGACTTTC
clone size: medium-sized; D gene: TRBD1; J gene: TRBJ2-2; V gene: TRBV29-1; CDR3 length: 13; CDR3 protein: CSGGQGATGELFF; CDR3 DNA: TGCAGCGGGGGACAGGGGGCAACCGGGGAGCTGTTTTTT
clone size: medium-sized; D gene: TRBD2; J gene: TRBJ2-3; V gene: TRBV9; CDR3 length: 16; CDR3 protein: CASSAETSGGSDTQYF; CDR3 DNA: TGTGCCAGCAGCGCTGAGACTAGCGGGGGATCAGATACGCAGTATTTT
clone size: -; D gene: TRBD2; J gene: TRBJ2-1; V gene: TRBV7-6; CDR3 length: 16; CDR3 protein: CASIQIPSGSSDEQFF; CDR3 DNA: TGTGCCAGCATCCAGATACCTAGCGGGAGTTCGGATGAGCAGTTCTTC
clone size: medium-sized; D gene: TRBD2; J gene: TRBJ2-7; V gene: TRBV14; CDR3 length: 15; CDR3 protein: CASSPFGSGKGEQYF; CDR3 DNA: TGTGCCAGCAGCCCCTTCGGTAGCGGGAAGGGCGAGCAGTACTTC
clone size: many; D gene: -; J gene: TRBJ2-1; V gene: TRBV20-1; CDR3 length: 14; CDR3 protein: CSAHQAGFWNEQFF; CDR3 DNA: TGCAGTGCTCACCAGGCAGGGTTTTGGAATGAGCAGTTCTTC
clone size: medium-sized; D gene: -; J gene: TRBJ2-1; V gene: TRBV7-7; CDR3 length: 15; CDR3 protein: CASSQGDPSYNEQFF; CDR3 DNA: TGTGCCAGCAGCCAAGGGGACCCCTCCTACAATGAGCAGTTCTTC
clone size: many; D gene: -; J gene: TRBJ2-1; V gene: TRBV5-6; CDR3 length: 11; CDR3 protein: CASSAGRRGFF; CDR3 DNA: TGTGCCAGCAGTGCTGGGAGGCGGGGGTTCTTC
clone size: hyperexpanded; D gene: TRBD2; J gene: TRBJ2-3; V gene: TRBV29-1; CDR3 length: 15; CDR3 protein: CSVDVTSGGTDTQYF; CDR3 DNA: TGCAGCGTTGACGTGACTAGCGGGGGCACAGATACGCAGTATTTT
clone size: medium-sized; D gene: -; J gene: TRBJ2-3; V gene: TRBV9; CDR3 length: 15; CDR3 protein: CASSALGTYTDTQYF; CDR3 DNA: TGTGCCAGCAGCGCGTTGGGTACTTACACAGATACGCAGTATTTT
clone size: many; D gene: TRBD1; J gene: TRBJ2-5; V gene: TRBV7-9; CDR3 length: 16; CDR3 protein: CASSLALQGAKETQYF; CDR3 DNA: TGTGCCAGCAGCCTTGCCCTACAGGGGGCAAAAGAGACCCAGTACTTC
clone size: medium-sized; D gene: -; J gene: TRBJ2-7; V gene: TRBV6-5; CDR3 length: 14; CDR3 protein: CASSYGSGLYEQYF; CDR3 DNA: TGTGCCAGCAGTTACGGGTCCGGGCTCTACGAGCAGTACTTC
clone size: -; D gene: TRBD1; J gene: TRBJ1-2; V gene: TRBV9; CDR3 length: 15; CDR3 protein: CASSALDRIFYGYTF; CDR3 DNA: TGTGCCAGCAGCGCGCTGGACAGGATCTTCTATGGCTACACCTTC
clone size: medium-sized; D gene: -; J gene: TRBJ2-5; V gene: TRBV20-1; CDR3 length: 14; CDR3 protein: CSARSGTEQETQYF; CDR3 DNA: TGCAGTGCTAGATCCGGGACTGAACAAGAGACCCAGTACTTC
clone size: many; D gene: -; J gene: TRBJ2-2; V gene: TRBV20-1; CDR3 length: 15; CDR3 protein: CSARNREVNTGELFF; CDR3 DNA: TGCAGTGCTCGGAACAGGGAGGTCAACACCGGGGAGCTGTTTTTT
clone size: many; D gene: -; J gene: TRBJ1-5; V gene: TRBV27; CDR3 length: 15; CDR3 protein: CASSFAGRERQPQHF; CDR3 DNA: TGTGCCAGCAGTTTCGCAGGCAGGGAAAGACAGCCCCAGCATTTT
clone size: many; D gene: -; J gene: TRBJ1-5; V gene: TRBV10-2; CDR3 length: 13; CDR3 protein: CASGGQTYQPQHF; CDR3 DNA: TGCGCCAGCGGTGGGCAGACTTATCAGCCCCAGCATTTT
clone size: medium-sized; D gene: -; J gene: TRBJ2-1; V gene: TRBV2; CDR3 length: 14; CDR3 protein: CASTRRLVSNEQFF; CDR3 DNA: TGTGCCAGCACCCGCCGGCTAGTTTCGAATGAGCAGTTCTTC
clone size: many; D gene: -; J gene: TRBJ2-7; V gene: TRBV2; CDR3 length: 14; CDR3 protein: CATSIAVGSYEQYF; CDR3 DNA: TGTGCCACTTCAATTGCAGTCGGCTCCTACGAGCAGTACTTC
clone size: medium-sized; D gene: TRBD1; J gene: TRBJ2-6; V gene: TRBV10-3; CDR3 length: 15; CDR3 protein: CAISDRASGANVLTF; CDR3 DNA: TGTGCCATCAGCGACAGGGCCTCTGGGGCCAACGTCCTGACTTTC
clone size: -; D gene: TRBD1; J gene: TRBJ1-5; V gene: TRBV15; CDR3 length: 13; CDR3 protein: CATTGQINQKKHF; CDR3 DNA: TGTGCCACCACGGGACAGATAAATCAGAAAAAGCATTTT
clone size: medium-sized; D gene: -; J gene: TRBJ2-2; V gene: TRBV5-1; CDR3 length: 14; CDR3 protein: CASSPGGSTGELFF; CDR3 DNA: TGCGCCAGCAGTCCCGGCGGTTCCACCGGGGAGCTGTTTTTT
clone size: many; D gene: TRBD2; J gene: TRBJ2-3; V gene: TRBV6-2/TRBV6-3; CDR3 length: 18; CDR3 protein: CASSYFTGLVGVVDTQYF; CDR3 DNA: TGTGCCAGCAGTTACTTCACGGGACTAGTAGGAGTTGTAGATACGCAGTATTTT
clone size: many; D gene: -; J gene: TRBJ1-4; V gene: TRBV19; CDR3 length: 15; CDR3 protein: CASSGSSGWGEKLFF; CDR3 DNA: TGTGCCAGTAGTGGATCCTCAGGATGGGGTGAAAAACTGTTTTTT
clone size: medium-sized; D gene: -; J gene: TRBJ2-1; V gene: TRBV2; CDR3 length: 15; CDR3 protein: CASSVRQARGDEQFF; CDR3 DNA: TGTGCCAGCAGTGTACGGCAGGCGCGGGGAGATGAGCAGTTCTTC
clone size: many; D gene: TRBD1; J gene: TRBJ2-7; V gene: TRBV20-1; CDR3 length: 14; CDR3 protein: CSASLGQGAGEQYF; CDR3 DNA: TGCAGTGCTAGCCTGGGACAGGGGGCTGGGGAGCAGTACTTC
clone size: many; D gene: -; J gene: TRBJ2-7; V gene: TRBV11-1; CDR3 length: 13; CDR3 protein: CASTPRASYEQYF; CDR3 DNA: TGTGCCAGCACCCCACGAGCCTCCTACGAGCAGTACTTC
clone size: many; D gene: -; J gene: TRBJ2-2; V gene: TRBV7-7; CDR3 length: 13; CDR3 protein: CASSFRESGELFF; CDR3 DNA: TGTGCCAGCAGCTTCAGGGAATCGGGGGAGCTGTTTTTT
clone size: few; D gene: TRBD1; J gene: TRBJ2-3; V gene: TRBV12-3/TRBV12-4; CDR3 length: 20; CDR3 protein: CASSPRDRERGWMSTDTQYF; CDR3 DNA: TGTGCCAGCAGCCCCCGGGACAGGGAAAGAGGTTGGATGAGCACAGATACGCAGTATTTT
clone size: medium-sized; D gene: TRBD1; J gene: TRBJ2-2; V gene: TRBV7-8; CDR3 length: 14; CDR3 protein: CASSKTQGTGELFF; CDR3 DNA: TGTGCCAGCAGCAAGACACAGGGGACCGGGGAGCTGTTTTTT
clone size: many; D gene: -; J gene: TRBJ2-3; V gene: TRBV7-9; CDR3 length: 15; CDR3 protein: CASSQVVDRTDTQYF; CDR3 DNA: TGTGCCAGCAGCCAAGTTGTAGACCGCACAGATACGCAGTATTTT
clone size: medium-sized; D gene: -; J gene: TRBJ2-5; V gene: TRBV10-3; CDR3 length: 16; CDR3 protein: CAISESSRGQQETQYF; CDR3 DNA: TGTGCCATCAGTGAGTCGTCTCGGGGGCAACAAGAGACCCAGTACTTC
clone size: medium-sized; D gene: TRBD2; J gene: TRBJ2-2; V gene: TRBV15; CDR3 length: 18; CDR3 protein: CATSRVSSGPDYTGELFF; CDR3 DNA: TGTGCCACCAGCAGAGTTTCTAGCGGCCCTGATTATACCGGGGAGCTGTTTTTT
clone size: many; D gene: -; J gene: TRBJ2-6; V gene: TRBV30; CDR3 length: 17; CDR3 protein: CAWVEQARASGANVLTF; CDR3 DNA: TGTGCCTGGGTAGAACAGGCCCGGGCCTCTGGGGCCAACGTCCTGACTTTC
clone size: medium-sized; D gene: TRBD1; J gene: TRBJ2-7; V gene: TRBV12-3/TRBV12-4; CDR3 length: 16; CDR3 protein: CASSYSGQGTSYEQYF; CDR3 DNA: TGTGCCAGCAGTTATTCAGGACAGGGGACCTCCTACGAGCAGTACTTC
clone size: many; D gene: TRBD1; J gene: TRBJ1-3; V gene: TRBV20-1; CDR3 length: 11; CDR3 protein: CAQGAGNTIYF; CDR3 DNA: TGTGCCCAGGGGGCTGGAAACACCATATATTTT
clone size: many; D gene: TRBD2; J gene: TRBJ2-5; V gene: TRBV6-1; CDR3 length: 14; CDR3 protein: CASKDSGRGETQYF; CDR3 DNA: TGTGCCAGCAAGGATAGCGGGAGGGGAGAGACCCAGTACTTC
clone size: many; D gene: TRBD1; J gene: TRBJ1-6; V gene: TRBV5-1; CDR3 length: 14; CDR3 protein: CASTRDRTNSPLHF; CDR3 DNA: TGCGCCAGCACCCGGGACAGAACAAATTCACCCCTCCACTTT
clone size: many; D gene: -; J gene: TRBJ2-3; V gene: TRBV18; CDR3 length: 13; CDR3 protein: CASSRDLGDTQYF; CDR3 DNA: TGTGCCAGCTCACGGGACTTGGGAGATACGCAGTATTTT
clone size: many; D gene: TRBD1; J gene: TRBJ2-5; V gene: TRBV12-5; CDR3 length: 18; CDR3 protein: CASGLVQDGRGTEETQYF; CDR3 DNA: TGTGCTAGTGGTTTGGTACAGGATGGCAGGGGGACAGAAGAGACCCAGTACTTC
clone size: medium-sized; D gene: TRBD1; J gene: TRBJ2-7; V gene: TRBV28; CDR3 length: 14; CDR3 protein: CASSRQGYSYEQYF; CDR3 DNA: TGTGCCAGCAGTCGACAGGGCTACTCCTACGAGCAGTACTTC
clone size: many; D gene: -; J gene: TRBJ2-1; V gene: TRBV2; CDR3 length: 12; CDR3 protein: CASSEVYNEQFF; CDR3 DNA: TGTGCCAGCAGTGAAGTCTACAATGAGCAGTTCTTC
clone size: many; D gene: TRBD1; J gene: TRBJ2-7; V gene: TRBV7-6; CDR3 length: 15; CDR3 protein: CASSPRGQGAYEQYF; CDR3 DNA: TGTGCCAGCAGCCCCCGAGGACAGGGGGCTTACGAGCAGTACTTC